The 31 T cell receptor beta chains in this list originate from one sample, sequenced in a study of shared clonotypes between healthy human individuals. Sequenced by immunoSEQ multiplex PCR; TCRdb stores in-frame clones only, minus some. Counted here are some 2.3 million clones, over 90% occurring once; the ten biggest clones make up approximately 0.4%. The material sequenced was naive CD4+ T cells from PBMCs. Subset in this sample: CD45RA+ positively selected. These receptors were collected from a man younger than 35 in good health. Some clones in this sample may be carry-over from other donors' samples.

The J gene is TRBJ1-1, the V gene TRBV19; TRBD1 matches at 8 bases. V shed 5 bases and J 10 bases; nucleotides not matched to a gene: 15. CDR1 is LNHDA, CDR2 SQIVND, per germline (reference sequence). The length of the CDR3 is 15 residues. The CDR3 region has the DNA TGTGCCAGTAGTCCGACCCAGGGGGCTTGGTTACGAGCTTTCTTT. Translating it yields CASSPTQGAWLRAFF.

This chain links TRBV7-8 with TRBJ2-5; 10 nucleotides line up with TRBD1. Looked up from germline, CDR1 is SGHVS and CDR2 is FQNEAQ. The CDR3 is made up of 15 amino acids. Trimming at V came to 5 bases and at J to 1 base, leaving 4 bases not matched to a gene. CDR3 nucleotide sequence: TGTGCCAGCAGCCCTCGGACAGGGGGCCAAGAGACCCAGTACTTC. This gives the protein CASSPRTGGQETQYF.

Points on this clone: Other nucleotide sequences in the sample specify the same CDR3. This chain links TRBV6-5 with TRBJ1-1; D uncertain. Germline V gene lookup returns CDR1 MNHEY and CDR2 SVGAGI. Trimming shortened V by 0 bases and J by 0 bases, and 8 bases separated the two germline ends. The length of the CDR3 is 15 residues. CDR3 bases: TGTGCCAGCAGTTACTCCGGAAGAGTGAACACTGAAGCTTTCTTT. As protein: CASSYSGRVNTEAFF.

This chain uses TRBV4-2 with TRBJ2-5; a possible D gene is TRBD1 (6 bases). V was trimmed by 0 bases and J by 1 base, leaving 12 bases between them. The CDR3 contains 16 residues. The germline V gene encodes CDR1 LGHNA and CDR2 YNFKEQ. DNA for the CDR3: TGTGCCAGCAGCCAAGATCTGGGCAGGGGCCAAGAGACCCAGTACTTC. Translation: CASSQDLGRGQETQYF.

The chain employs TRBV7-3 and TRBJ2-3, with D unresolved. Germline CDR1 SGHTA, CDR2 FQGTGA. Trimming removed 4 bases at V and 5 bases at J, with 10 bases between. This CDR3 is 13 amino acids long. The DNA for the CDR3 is TGTGCCAGCAGCTCAGCCCCTCAAGATACGCAGTATTTT. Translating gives CASSSAPQDTQYF.

The CDR3 loop reads CASSLWDRDPAEQYF. DNA of the CDR3: TGTGCCAGCAGTTTATGGGACAGGGACCCGGCCGAGCAGTACTTC. The V gene is TRBV28, the J gene TRBJ2-7, with 8 bases matching TRBD1. Germline CDR1 reads MDHEN; CDR2 reads SYDVKM. The CDR3 extends over 15 amino acids. J gave up 6 bases and V 0 bases, and 7 bases lay outside the gene matches.

The DNA for the CDR3 is TGTGCCAGCAGCCAACCCTTACAAATACTCGGGGAGACCCAGTACTTC. It specifies CASSQPLQILGETQYF. The chain recombines TRBV28 with TRBJ2-5; no clear D. CDR1 and CDR2 (germline): MDHEN, SYDVKM. The CDR3 runs to 16 residues. Between the trimmed V and J ends, which lost 6 bases and 5 bases, there was a span of 22 bases.

This CDR3 is CASSPSIPGMSSYNEQFF. In DNA, the CDR3 is TGTGCCAGCAGCCCTAGTATCCCAGGGATGAGCTCCTACAATGAGCAGTTCTTC. The chain carries TRBV7-8 and TRBJ2-1; tentatively, D is TRBD1 (5 bases). Trimming took off 5 bases at V and 0 bases at J, with 20 bases between the two ends. Germline V gives CDR1 SGHVS, CDR2 FQNEAQ. The CDR3 has 18 amino acids.

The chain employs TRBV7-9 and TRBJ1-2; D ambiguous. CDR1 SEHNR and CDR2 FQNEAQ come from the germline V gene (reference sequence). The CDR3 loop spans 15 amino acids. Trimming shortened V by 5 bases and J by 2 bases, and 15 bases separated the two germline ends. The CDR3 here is CASSQSIPGNYGYTF. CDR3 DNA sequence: TGTGCCAGCAGCCAATCTATCCCGGGGAACTATGGCTACACCTTC.

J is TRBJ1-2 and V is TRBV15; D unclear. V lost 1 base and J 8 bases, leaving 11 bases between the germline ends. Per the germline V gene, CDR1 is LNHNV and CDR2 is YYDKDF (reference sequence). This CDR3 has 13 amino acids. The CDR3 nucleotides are TGTGCCACCAGCAGAGCGCTCACGTGGGGCTACACCTTC. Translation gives CATSRALTWGYTF. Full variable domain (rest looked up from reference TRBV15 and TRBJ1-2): DAMVIQNPRYQVTQFGKPVTLSCSQTLNHNVMYWYQQKSSQAPKLLFHYYDKDFNNEADTPDNFQSRRPNTSFCFLDIRSPGLGDTAMYLCATSRALTWGYTFGSGTRLTVV.

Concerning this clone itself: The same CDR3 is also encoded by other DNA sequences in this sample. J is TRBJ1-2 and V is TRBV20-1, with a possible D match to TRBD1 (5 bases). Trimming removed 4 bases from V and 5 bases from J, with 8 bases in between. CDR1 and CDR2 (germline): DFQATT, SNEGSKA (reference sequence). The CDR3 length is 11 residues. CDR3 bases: TGCAGTGCTACTGCAGGGTATGGCTACACCTTC. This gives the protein CSATAGYGYTF.

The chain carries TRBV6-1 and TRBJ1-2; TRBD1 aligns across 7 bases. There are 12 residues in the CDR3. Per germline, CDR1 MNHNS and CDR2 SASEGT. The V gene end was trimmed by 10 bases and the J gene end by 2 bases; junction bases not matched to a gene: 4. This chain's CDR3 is CATSTGNYGYTF. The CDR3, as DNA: TGTGCCACCTCGACAGGGAACTATGGCTACACCTTC.

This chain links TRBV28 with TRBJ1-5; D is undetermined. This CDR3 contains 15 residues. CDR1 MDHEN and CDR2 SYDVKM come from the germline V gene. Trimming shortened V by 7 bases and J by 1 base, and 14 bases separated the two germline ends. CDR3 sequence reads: CASKQAAMSNQPQHF. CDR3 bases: TGTGCCAGCAAGCAGGCGGCAATGAGCAATCAGCCCCAGCATTTT.

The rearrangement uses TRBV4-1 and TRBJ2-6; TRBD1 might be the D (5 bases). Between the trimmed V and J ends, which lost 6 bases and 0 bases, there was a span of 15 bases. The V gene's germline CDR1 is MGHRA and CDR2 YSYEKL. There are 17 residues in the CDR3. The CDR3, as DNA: TGCGCCAGCAGTGTAGACAGTGGTTTCTCTGGGGCCAACGTCCTGACTTTC. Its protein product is CASSVDSGFSGANVLTF.

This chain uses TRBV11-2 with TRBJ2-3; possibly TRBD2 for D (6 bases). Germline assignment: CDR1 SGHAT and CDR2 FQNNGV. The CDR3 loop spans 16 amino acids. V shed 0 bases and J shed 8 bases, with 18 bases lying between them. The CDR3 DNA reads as TGTGCCAGCAGCTTAGATTGGGGGGTGTGGGAAGGTACGCAGTATTTT. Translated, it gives CASSLDWGVWEGTQYF. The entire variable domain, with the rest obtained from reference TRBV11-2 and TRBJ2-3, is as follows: EAGVAQSPRYKIIEKRQSVAFWCNPISGHATLYWYQQILGQGPKLLIQFQNNGVVDDSQLPKDRFSAERLKGVDSTLKIQPAKLEDSAVYLCASSLDWGVWEGTQYFGPGTRLTVL.

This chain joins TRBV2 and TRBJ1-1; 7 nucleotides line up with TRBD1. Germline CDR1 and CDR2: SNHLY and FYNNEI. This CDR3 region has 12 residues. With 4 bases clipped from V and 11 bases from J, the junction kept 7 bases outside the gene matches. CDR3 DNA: TGTGCCAGCAGTGCCCGACAGGGAGGGGCTTTCTTT. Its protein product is CASSARQGGAFF.

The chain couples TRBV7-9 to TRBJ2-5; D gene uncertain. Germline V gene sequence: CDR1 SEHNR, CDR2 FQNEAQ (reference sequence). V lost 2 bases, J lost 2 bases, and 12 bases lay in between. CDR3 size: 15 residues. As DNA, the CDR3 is TGTGCCAGCAGCTTATCGTTCGCAGCTCAAGAGACCCAGTACTTC. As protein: CASSLSFAAQETQYF. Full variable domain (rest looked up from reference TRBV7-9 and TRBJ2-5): DTGVSQNPRHKITKRGQNVTFRCDPISEHNRLYWYRQTLGQGPEFLTYFQNEAQLEKSRLLSDRFSAERPKGSFSTLEIQRTEQGDSAMYLCASSLSFAAQETQYFGPGTRLLVL.

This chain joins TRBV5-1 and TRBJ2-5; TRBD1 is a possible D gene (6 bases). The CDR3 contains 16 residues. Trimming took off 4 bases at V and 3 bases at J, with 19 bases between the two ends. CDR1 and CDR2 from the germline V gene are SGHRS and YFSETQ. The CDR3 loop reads CASSAQGMGSEETQYF. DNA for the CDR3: TGCGCCAGCAGCGCACAGGGAATGGGAAGCGAAGAGACCCAGTACTTC.

CDR3 in amino acids: CASQRAFSYNEQFF. CDR3 in DNA: TGTGCCAGCCAGCGGGCCTTCTCCTACAATGAGCAGTTCTTC. This chain uses TRBV19 with TRBJ2-1; possibly TRBD2 for D (6 bases). With 9 bases removed from V and 0 bases from J, the gap between germline ends came to 12 bases. The CDR3 extends over 14 amino acids. Per germline, CDR1 LNHDA and CDR2 SQIVND (reference sequence).

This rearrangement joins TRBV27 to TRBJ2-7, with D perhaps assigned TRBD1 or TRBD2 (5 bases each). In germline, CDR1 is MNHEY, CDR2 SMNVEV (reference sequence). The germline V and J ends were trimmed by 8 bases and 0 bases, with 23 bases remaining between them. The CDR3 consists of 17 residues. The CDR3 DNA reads TGTGCCAGCGGGGGTGACCGTCCTAGGGAGAGCTCCTACGAGCAGTACTTC. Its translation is CASGGDRPRESSYEQYF.

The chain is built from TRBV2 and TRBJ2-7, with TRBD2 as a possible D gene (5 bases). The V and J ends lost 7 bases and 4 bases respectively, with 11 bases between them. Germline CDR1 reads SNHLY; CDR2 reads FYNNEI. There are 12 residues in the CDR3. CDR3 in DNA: TGTGCCAGCAACACGGGGAATTACGAGCAGTACTTC. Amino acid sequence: CASNTGNYEQYF.

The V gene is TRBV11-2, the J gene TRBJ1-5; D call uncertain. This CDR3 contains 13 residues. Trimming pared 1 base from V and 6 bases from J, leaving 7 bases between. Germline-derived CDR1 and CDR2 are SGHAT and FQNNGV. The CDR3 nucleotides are TGTGCCAGCAGCTTAGCGGCGACTCAGCCCCAGCATTTT. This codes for CASSLAATQPQHF.

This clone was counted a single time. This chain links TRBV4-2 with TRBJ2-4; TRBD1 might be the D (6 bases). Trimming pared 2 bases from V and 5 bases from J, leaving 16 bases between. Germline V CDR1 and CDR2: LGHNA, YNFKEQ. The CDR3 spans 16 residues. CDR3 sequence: CASSQKGQRWENIQYF. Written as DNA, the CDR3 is TGTGCCAGCAGCCAAAAAGGACAGAGATGGGAAAACATTCAGTACTTC.

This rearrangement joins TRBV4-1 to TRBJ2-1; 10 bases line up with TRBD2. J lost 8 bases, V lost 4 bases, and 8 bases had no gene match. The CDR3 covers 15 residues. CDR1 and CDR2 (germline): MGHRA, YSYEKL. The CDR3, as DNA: TGCGCCAGCAGCCTACTGGCTAGCGGGAGCGATGAGCAGTTCTTC. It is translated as CASSLLASGSDEQFF.

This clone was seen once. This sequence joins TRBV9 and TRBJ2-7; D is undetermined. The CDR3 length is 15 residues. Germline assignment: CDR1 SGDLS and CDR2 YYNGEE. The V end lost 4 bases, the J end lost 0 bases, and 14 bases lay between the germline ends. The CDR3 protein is CASSKGSRSSYEQYF. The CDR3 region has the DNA TGTGCCAGCAGCAAAGGGTCGCGGAGCTCCTACGAGCAGTACTTC.

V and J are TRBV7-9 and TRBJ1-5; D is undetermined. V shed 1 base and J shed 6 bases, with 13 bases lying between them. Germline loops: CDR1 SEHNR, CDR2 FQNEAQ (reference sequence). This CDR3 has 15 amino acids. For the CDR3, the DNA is TGTGCCAGCAGCTTAGGCCAGGCGTACGGTCAGCCCCAGCATTTT. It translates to CASSLGQAYGQPQHF.

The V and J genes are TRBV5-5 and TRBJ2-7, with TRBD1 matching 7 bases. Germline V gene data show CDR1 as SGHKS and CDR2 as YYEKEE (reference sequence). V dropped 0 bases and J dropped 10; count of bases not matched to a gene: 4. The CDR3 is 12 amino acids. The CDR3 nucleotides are TGTGCCAGCAGCTTGGAGACAGGGCAACAGTACTTC. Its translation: CASSLETGQQYF. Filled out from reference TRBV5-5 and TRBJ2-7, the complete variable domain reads DAGVTQSPTHLIKTRGQQVTLRCSPISGHKSVSWYQQVLGQGPQFIFQYYEKEERGRGNFPDRFSARQFPNYSSELNVNALLLGDSALYLCASSLETGQQYFGPGTRLTVT.

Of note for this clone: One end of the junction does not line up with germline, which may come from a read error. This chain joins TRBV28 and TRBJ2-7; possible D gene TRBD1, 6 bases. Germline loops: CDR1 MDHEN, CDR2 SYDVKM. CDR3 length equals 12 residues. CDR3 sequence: CASSAGTREPYF. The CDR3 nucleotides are TGTGCCAGCAGTGCCGGGACAAGGGAGCCGTACTTC.

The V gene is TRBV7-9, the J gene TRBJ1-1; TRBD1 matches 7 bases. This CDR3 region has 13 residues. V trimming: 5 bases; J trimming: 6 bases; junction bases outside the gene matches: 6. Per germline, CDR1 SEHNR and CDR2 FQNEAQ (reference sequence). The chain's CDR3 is CASSNRQGPEAFF. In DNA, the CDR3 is TGTGCCAGCAGCAACCGACAGGGCCCTGAAGCTTTCTTT.

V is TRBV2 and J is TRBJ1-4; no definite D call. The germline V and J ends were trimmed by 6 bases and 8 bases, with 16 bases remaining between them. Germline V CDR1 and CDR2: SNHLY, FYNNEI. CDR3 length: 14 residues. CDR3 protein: CASSRGLWAEKLFF. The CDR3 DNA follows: TGTGCCAGCAGCCGCGGCCTGTGGGCCGAAAAACTGTTTTTT.

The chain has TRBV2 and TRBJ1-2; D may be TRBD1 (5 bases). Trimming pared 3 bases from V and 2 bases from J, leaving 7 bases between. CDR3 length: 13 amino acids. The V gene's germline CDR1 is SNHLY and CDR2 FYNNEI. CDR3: CASSDRANYGYTF. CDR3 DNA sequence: TGTGCCAGCAGTGACAGGGCGAACTATGGCTACACCTTC.